One and the same sample provided the 20 T cell receptor beta chains below, sequenced in a study of cytomegalovirus exposure and HLA in healthy donors. The PCR made use of 60 Vbeta and 13 Jbeta primers. Measured with immunoSEQ multiplex PCR; TCRdb has only the in-frame clones, and not every one. Among 150,000 to 200,000 clones listed, 80% were seen once. What was sequenced was PBMCs. The source of these receptors is a boy between 5 and 17 years old in good health and CMV-seronegative.

This rearrangement joins TRBV27 to TRBJ2-7, with TRBD1 matching over 7 bases. The CDR3 has 16 amino acids. The junction had 10 bases not matched to a gene; V was cut back by 5 bases and J by 0 bases. Looked up from germline, CDR1 is MNHEY and CDR2 is SMNVEV (reference sequence). The CDR3 is CASSPIDRDSSYEQYF. In nucleotides, the CDR3 is TGTGCCAGCAGTCCGATAGACCGGGACAGCTCCTACGAGCAGTACTTC.

The CDR3 here is CASSHLTVLNTEAFF. In nucleotides, the CDR3 is TGCGCCAGCAGCCACCTGACAGTGTTGAACACTGAAGCTTTCTTT. The chain uses TRBV4-1 and TRBJ1-1; D perhaps matches TRBD1 (5 bases). The germline CDR1 and CDR2 sequences are MGHRA and YSYEKL. Between the trimmed V and J ends, which lost 3 bases and 0 bases, there was a span of 11 bases. The length of the CDR3 is 15 residues.

In its sample, this clone was seen once. The chain employs TRBV2 and TRBJ2-6, with TRBD2 as a possible D gene (6 bases). The germline gives CDR1 SNHLY, CDR2 FYNNEI. The CDR3 extends over 16 amino acids. The CDR3 nucleotides are TGTGCGTGTCTTTGGAGGGTATTGTCTGGGGCCAACGTCCTGACTTTC. Encoded protein: CACLWRVLSGANVLTF.

CDR3 loop: CASSPVEVSNTEAFF. In nucleotides, the CDR3 is TGCGCCAGCAGCCCCGTTGAGGTATCTAACACTGAAGCTTTCTTT. The chain has TRBV5-1 and TRBJ1-1; D ambiguous. Germline V gives CDR1 SGHRS, CDR2 YFSETQ. This CDR3 contains 15 residues. Trimming shortened V by 4 bases and J by 2 bases, and 15 bases separated the two germline ends.

This clone appeared once. The junction departs from the called germline gene at one end, perhaps through a read error. The chain carries TRBV4-1 and TRBJ2-5; D may be TRBD2 (6 bases). The germline CDR1 and CDR2 sequences are MGHRA and YSYEKL. The CDR3 is made up of 15 amino acids. CDR3 sequence reads: CASRRAGTGQEAQYF. CDR3 DNA sequence: TGCGCCAGCAGACGTGCGGGGACGGGTCAAGAGGCCCAGTACTTC.

The V and J genes are TRBV11-3 and TRBJ1-2; D uncertain. V shed 3 bases and J shed 2 bases, with 7 bases lying between them. The germline gives CDR1 SGHNT, CDR2 YENEEA. The CDR3 is 13 amino acids. CDR3 in amino acids: CASSFSRNYGYTF. The CDR3 bases are TGTGCCAGCAGCTTTTCGCGGAACTATGGCTACACCTTC.

The V gene is TRBV20-1, the J gene TRBJ2-5, with 10 bases identical to TRBD2. With 7 bases clipped from V and 13 bases from J, the junction kept 9 bases outside the gene matches. The CDR3 covers 11 residues. The germline CDR1 and CDR2 sequences are DFQATT and SNEGSKA (reference sequence). Written as DNA, the CDR3 is TGCAGTGTTAAAGTAGCGGGGGGCCGGTACTTC. The encoded protein is CSVKVAGGRYF.

The chain couples TRBV2 to TRBJ1-3; D is undetermined. V lost 0 bases and J 5 bases, leaving 20 bases between the germline ends. The CDR3 has 18 residues. Germline V gives CDR1 SNHLY, CDR2 FYNNEI. Here the CDR3 DNA reads TGTGCCAGCAGTGAAGCCCTTCTTGTCCAGCGGAGAAGAAACACCATATATTTT. Protein product: CASSEALLVQRRRNTIYF.

This rearrangement joins TRBV7-9 to TRBJ1-5; 8 nucleotides align to TRBD1. Germline CDR1 SEHNR, CDR2 FQNEAQ (reference sequence). V dropped 1 base and J dropped 11; count of bases not matched to a gene: 4. CDR3 length equals 13 residues. The CDR3 loop reads CASSLGDRRSQHF. CDR3 sequence (DNA): TGTGCCAGCAGCTTAGGGGACAGGCGGTCCCAGCATTTT.

The rearrangement links TRBV27 to TRBJ2-1; 11 bases map to TRBD2. The CDR3 totals 16 residues. With 2 bases clipped from V and 4 bases from J, the junction kept 4 bases outside the gene matches. Germline assignment: CDR1 MNHEY and CDR2 SMNVEV (reference sequence). The CDR3 here is CASSLQGLAVYNEQFF. The DNA for the CDR3 is TGTGCCAGCAGTTTACAGGGACTAGCGGTATACAATGAGCAGTTCTTC.

The rearrangement links TRBV7-2 to TRBJ2-3; 8 bases agree with TRBD2. V dropped 5 bases and J dropped 3; count of bases not matched to a gene: 10. Germline CDR1 is SGHTA and CDR2 is FQGNSA. The CDR3 covers 16 residues. CDR3 nucleotide sequence: TGTGCCAGCAGCACAAGTCTAGCGGGTTTAACAGATACGCAGTATTTT. This codes for CASSTSLAGLTDTQYF.

V gene TRBV7-2 combines with J gene TRBJ1-5; 7 bases fit TRBD1. CDR3 length equals 16 residues. Germline trimming cut 3 bases from V and 2 bases from J; bases unmatched to any gene: 7. Germline V gene sequence: CDR1 SGHTA, CDR2 FQGNSA. Here the CDR3 reads CASSFRGGTGNQPQHF. CDR3 nucleotide sequence: TGTGCCAGCAGCTTTAGAGGGGGCACGGGCAATCAGCCCCAGCATTTT. Using reference TRBV7-2 and TRBJ1-5 for the parts outside the CDR3, the full variable domain is GAGVSQSPSNKVTEKGKDVELRCDPISGHTALYWYRQSLGQGLEFLIYFQGNSAPDKSGLPSDRFSAERTGGSVSTLTIQRTQQEDSAVYLCASSFRGGTGNQPQHFGDGTRLSIL.

The J gene is TRBJ2-1, the V gene TRBV7-2; D is perhaps TRBD2 (5 bases). This CDR3 spans 15 amino acids. With 4 bases removed from V and 2 bases from J, the gap between germline ends came to 12 bases. In germline, CDR1 is SGHTA, CDR2 FQGNSA. The CDR3 reads CASSSWERPYNEQFF. Written as DNA, the CDR3 is TGTGCCAGCAGCTCCTGGGAGCGGCCCTACAATGAGCAGTTCTTC.

This chain uses TRBV27 with TRBJ2-4; tentatively, D is TRBD1 (6 bases). The length of the CDR3 is 16 residues. Trimming took 2 bases from V and 0 from J, leaving 11 bases between them. CDR1 MNHEY and CDR2 SMNVEV come from the germline V gene (reference sequence). As DNA, the CDR3 is TGTGCCAGCAGTTTAAATTGGGGGCCAGCCAAAAACATTCAGTACTTC. Translated, it gives CASSLNWGPAKNIQYF.

The V gene is TRBV7-8, the J gene TRBJ1-2; TRBD1 matches 9 bases. Germline loops: CDR1 SGHVS, CDR2 FQNEAQ. V gave up 4 bases and J gave up 4 bases; unmatched junction bases: 4. The CDR3 consists of 14 residues. The CDR3: CASSSDRGPYGYTF. As DNA, the CDR3 is TGTGCCAGCAGCTCGGACAGGGGCCCCTATGGCTACACCTTC.

For this clone: An end of the junction differs from the germline gene, which may be a read error. This chain links TRBV7-9 with TRBJ2-7; D remains ambiguous. CDR1 is SEHNR, CDR2 FQNEAQ, per germline (reference sequence). This CDR3 spans 12 amino acids. CDR3 coding DNA: TGTTCCAGCAGTTCTACTCCCTACGAGCAGTACTTC. It translates to CSSSSTPYEQYF. The full variable domain, its missing parts supplied by reference TRBV7-9 and TRBJ2-7, is DTGVSQNPRHKITKRGQNVTFRCDPISEHNRLYWYRQTLGQGPEFLTYFQNEAQLEKSRLLSDRFSAERPKGSFSTLEIQRTEQGDSAMYLCSSSSTPYEQYFGPGTRLTVT.

The rearrangement joins TRBV5-5 to TRBJ2-7, with D uncertain. Germline CDR1 SGHKS, CDR2 YYEKEE (reference sequence). Trimming took 1 base from V and 7 from J, leaving 12 bases between them. The CDR3 has 13 residues. The CDR3 is CASSLWSEWEQYF. As DNA, the CDR3 is TGTGCCAGCAGCTTGTGGTCTGAGTGGGAGCAGTACTTC.

In this sample, this clone turned up once. The chain carries TRBV29-1 and TRBJ1-2; D ambiguous. The CDR3 extends over 16 amino acids. Looked up from germline, CDR1 is SQVTM and CDR2 is ANQGSEA. The V end was cut by 0 bases, the J end by 7 bases, with 21 bases between. This CDR3 reads CSVEDVLGRRESGYTF. CDR3 coding DNA: TGCAGCGTTGAAGATGTTTTGGGCAGGCGGGAGAGTGGCTACACCTTC.

The CDR3 sequence: CASSLGQGKETQYF. In nucleotides, the CDR3 is TGTGCCAGCAGCCTCGGACAGGGGAAAGAGACCCAGTACTTC. This chain links TRBV27 with TRBJ2-5, with 9 bases that match TRBD1. Germline V lookup: CDR1 MNHEY, CDR2 SMNVEV (reference sequence). Losses at the gene ends were 6 bases for V and 3 bases for J; bases not matched to a gene: 5. The CDR3 has 14 residues.

The count of this clone is one. Here the CDR3 DNA reads TGCGCCAGCAGCTTGGGTAGGACAGGGAATACTTTTAGCTTGTACGAGCAGTACTTC. Residues: CASSLGRTGNTFSLYEQYF. This sequence joins TRBV5-1 and TRBJ2-7; 8 nucleotides align to TRBD1. Per germline, CDR1 SGHRS and CDR2 YFSETQ. The V and J ends lost 0 bases and 4 bases, in that order; junction bases with no gene match: 18. The CDR3 totals 19 residues.